This paragraph reports one TCR beta chain. Its antigen remains unidentified. This specimen comes from a study of post-analysis software for immune sequencing data. About the study: Progressive-relapsing, secondary progressive and relapsing-remitting multiple sclerosis were among the disease courses included. Whole-study results and caveats: Patients carried a handful of TRBV segments more frequently than controls did, and TRBV5-6, TRBV5-1 and TRBV20-1 were among them. For normalized Chao1 diversity, multiple sclerosis patients scored significantly lower than controls did.

Libraries were made from TCR beta cDNA, and they carried unique molecular identifiers. TCRdb re-derived calls from the PCR reads in MiXCR, one entry per CDR3 protein. This table has 160,000 or so distinct CDR3 sequences, under 40% appearing once. J lost 0 bases, V lost 3 bases, and 6 bases had no gene match. CDR1 and CDR2 (germline): SEHNR, FQNEAQ (reference sequence). The CDR3 length is 16 residues. The chain combines TRBV7-9 with TRBJ2-7; 9 bases align to TRBD1. The source of this sequence is a girl aged 5 to 17 with multiple sclerosis. The source was blood, collected after autologous hematopoietic stem cell transplantation. For the CDR3, the DNA is TGTGCCAGCAGCTTTGACGGGACAGGGAGCTCCTACGAGCAGTACTTC. It translates to CASSFDGTGSSYEQYF.